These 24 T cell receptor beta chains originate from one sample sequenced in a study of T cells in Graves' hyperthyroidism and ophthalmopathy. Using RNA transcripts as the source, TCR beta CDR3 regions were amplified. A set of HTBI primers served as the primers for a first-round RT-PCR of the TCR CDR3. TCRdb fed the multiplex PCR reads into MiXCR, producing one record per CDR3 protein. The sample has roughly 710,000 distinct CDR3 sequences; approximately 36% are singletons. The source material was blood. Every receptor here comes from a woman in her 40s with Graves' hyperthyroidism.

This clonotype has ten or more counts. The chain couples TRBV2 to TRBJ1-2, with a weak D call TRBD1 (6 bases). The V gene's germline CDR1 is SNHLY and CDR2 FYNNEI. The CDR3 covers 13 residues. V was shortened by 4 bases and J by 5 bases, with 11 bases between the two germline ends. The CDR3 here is CASSAGGAYGYTF. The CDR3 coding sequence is TGTGCCAGCAGTGCCGGGGGCGCGTATGGCTACACCTTC.

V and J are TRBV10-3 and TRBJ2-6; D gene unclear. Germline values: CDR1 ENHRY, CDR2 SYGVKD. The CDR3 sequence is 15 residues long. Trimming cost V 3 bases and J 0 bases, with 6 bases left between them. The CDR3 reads CAISEDNSGANVLTF. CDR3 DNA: TGTGCCATCAGTGAAGACAACTCTGGGGCCAACGTCCTGACTTTC.

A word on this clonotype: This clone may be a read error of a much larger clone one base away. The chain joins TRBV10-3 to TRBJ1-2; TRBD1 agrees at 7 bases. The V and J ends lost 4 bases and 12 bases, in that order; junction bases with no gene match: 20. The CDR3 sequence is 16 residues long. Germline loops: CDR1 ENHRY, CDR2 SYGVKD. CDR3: CAISAATGVSSWGHTF. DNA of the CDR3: TGTGCCATCAGTGCAGCTACAGGGGTTTCCTCCTGGGGCCACACCTTC.

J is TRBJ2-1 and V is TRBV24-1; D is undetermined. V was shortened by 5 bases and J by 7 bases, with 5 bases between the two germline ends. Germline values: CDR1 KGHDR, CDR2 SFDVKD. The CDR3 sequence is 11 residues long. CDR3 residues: CATSGTNEQFF. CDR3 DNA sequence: TGTGCCACCAGTGGCACAAATGAGCAGTTCTTC.

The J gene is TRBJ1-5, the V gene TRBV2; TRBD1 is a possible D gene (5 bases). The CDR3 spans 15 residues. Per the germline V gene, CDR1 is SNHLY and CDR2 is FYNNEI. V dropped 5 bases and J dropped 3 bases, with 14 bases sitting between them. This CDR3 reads CASSFPGQVNQPQHF. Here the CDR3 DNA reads TGTGCCAGCAGTTTCCCCGGACAAGTCAATCAGCCCCAGCATTTT.

The CDR3 here is CASSPPSADTQYF. CDR3 coding DNA: TGTGCCAGCAGCCCCCCGTCAGCAGATACGCAGTATTTT. The rearrangement uses TRBV7-2 and TRBJ2-3; D is unclear. This CDR3 has 13 residues. The germline V gene has CDR1 SGHTA and CDR2 FQGNSA. V lost 5 bases to trimming and J lost 4 bases, with 10 bases between them.

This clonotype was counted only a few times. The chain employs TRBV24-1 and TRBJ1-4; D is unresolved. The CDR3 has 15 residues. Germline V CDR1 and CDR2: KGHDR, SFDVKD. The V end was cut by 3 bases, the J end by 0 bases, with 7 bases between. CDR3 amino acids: CATSDPGATNEKLFF. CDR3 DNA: TGTGCCACCAGTGATCCGGGAGCAACTAATGAAAAACTGTTTTTT.

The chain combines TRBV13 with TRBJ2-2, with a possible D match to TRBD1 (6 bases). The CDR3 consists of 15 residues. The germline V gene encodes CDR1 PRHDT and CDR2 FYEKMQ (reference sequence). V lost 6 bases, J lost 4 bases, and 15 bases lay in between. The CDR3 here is CASSETGTPTGELFF. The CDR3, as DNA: TGTGCCAGCAGTGAAACCGGGACACCCACCGGGGAGCTGTTTTTT.

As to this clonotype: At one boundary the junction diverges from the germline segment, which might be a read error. CDR3: CASRQGSSYEQHF. The CDR3 nucleotides are TGTGCCAGCAGACAGGGAAGCTCCTACGAGCAGCACTTC. This chain connects TRBV12-3 or TRBV12-4 to TRBJ2-7, with D possibly TRBD1 on 6 matching bases. CDR3 length: 13 amino acids.

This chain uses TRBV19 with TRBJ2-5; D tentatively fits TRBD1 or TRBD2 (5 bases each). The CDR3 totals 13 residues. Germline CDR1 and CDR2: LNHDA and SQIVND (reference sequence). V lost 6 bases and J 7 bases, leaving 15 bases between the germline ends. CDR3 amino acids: CASSQKRGVTQYF. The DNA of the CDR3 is TGTGCCAGTAGCCAGAAGAGGGGAGTGACCCAGTACTTC.

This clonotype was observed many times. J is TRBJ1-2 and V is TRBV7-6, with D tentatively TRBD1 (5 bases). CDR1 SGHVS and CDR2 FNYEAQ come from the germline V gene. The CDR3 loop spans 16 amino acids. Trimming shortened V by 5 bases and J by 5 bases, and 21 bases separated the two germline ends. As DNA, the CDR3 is TGTGCCAGCAGCCCAATGGGCAGGGAAGGAGAGTATGGCTACACCTTC. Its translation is CASSPMGREGEYGYTF.

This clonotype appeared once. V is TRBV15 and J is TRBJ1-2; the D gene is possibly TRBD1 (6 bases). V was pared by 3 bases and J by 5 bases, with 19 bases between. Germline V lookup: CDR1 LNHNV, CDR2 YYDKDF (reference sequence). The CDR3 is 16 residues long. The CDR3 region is CATSSQGRQGPYGYTF. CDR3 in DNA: TGTGCCACCAGCAGTCAAGGTCGGCAGGGGCCATATGGCTACACCTTC.

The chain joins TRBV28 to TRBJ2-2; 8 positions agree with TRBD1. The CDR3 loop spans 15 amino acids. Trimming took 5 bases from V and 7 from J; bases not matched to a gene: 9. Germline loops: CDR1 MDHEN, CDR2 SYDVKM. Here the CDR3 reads CASSPQDRAIGELFF. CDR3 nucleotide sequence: TGTGCCAGCAGTCCCCAGGACAGGGCCATCGGGGAGCTGTTTTTT.

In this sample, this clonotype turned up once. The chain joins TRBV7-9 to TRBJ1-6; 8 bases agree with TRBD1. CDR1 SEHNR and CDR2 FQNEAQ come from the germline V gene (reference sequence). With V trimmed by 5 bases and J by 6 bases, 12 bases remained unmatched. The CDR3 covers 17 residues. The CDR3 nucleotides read TGTGCCAGCAGCCCTCCAGGGGGCAGACATATTAATTCACCCCTCCACTTT. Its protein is CASSPPGGRHINSPLHF.

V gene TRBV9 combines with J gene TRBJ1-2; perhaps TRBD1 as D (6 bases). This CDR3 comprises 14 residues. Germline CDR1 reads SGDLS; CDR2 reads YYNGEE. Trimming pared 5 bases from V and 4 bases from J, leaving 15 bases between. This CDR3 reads CASRALGGLYGYTF. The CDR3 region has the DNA TGTGCCAGCAGAGCCCTCGGGGGGCTCTATGGCTACACCTTC. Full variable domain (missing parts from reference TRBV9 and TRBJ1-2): DSGVTQTPKHLITATGQRVTLRCSPRSGDLSVYWYQQSLDQGLQFLIQYYNGEERAKGNILERFSAQQFPDLHSELNLSSLELGDSALYFCASRALGGLYGYTFGSGTRLTVV.

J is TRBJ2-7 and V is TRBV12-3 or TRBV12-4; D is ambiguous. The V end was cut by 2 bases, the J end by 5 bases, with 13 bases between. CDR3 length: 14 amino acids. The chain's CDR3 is CASSLSGRTNEQYF. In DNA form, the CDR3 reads TGTGCCAGCAGTTTATCGGGCAGGACGAACGAGCAGTACTTC.

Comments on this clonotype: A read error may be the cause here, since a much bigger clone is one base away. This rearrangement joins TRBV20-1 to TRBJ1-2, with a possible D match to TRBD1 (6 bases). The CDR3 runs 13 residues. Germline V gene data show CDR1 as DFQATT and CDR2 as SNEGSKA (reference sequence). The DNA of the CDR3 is TGCAGTGCTTCACAGGGAACTAACTGTGGCTACACCTTC. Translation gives CSASQGTNCGYTF.

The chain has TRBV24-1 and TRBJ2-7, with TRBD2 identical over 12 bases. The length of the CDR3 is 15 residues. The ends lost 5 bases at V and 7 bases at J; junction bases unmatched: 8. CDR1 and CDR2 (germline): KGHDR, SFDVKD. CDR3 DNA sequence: TGTGCCACCAGTGGCCCTGGACTAGCGGGACTTGAGCAGTACTTC. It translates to CATSGPGLAGLEQYF.

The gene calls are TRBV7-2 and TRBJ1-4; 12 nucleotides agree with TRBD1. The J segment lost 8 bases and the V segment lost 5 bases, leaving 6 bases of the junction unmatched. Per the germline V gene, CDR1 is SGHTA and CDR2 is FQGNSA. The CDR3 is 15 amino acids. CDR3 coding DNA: TGTGCCAGCAGCAAAACCGGGACAGGGGGCGAAAAACTGTTTTTT. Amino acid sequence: CASSKTGTGGEKLFF.

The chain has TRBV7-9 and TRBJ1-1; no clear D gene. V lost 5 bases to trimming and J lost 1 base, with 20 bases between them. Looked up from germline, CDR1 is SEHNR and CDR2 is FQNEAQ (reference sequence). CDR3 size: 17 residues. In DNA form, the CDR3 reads TGTGCCAGCAGCGAGCCTGCGCCGGCACTCTCGAACACTGAAGCTTTCTTT. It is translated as CASSEPAPALSNTEAFF. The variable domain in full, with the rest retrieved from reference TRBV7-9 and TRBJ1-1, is DTGVSQNPRHKITKRGQNVTFRCDPISEHNRLYWYRQTLGQGPEFLTYFQNEAQLEKSRLLSDRFSAERPKGSFSTLEIQRTEQGDSAMYLCASSEPAPALSNTEAFFGQGTRLTVV.

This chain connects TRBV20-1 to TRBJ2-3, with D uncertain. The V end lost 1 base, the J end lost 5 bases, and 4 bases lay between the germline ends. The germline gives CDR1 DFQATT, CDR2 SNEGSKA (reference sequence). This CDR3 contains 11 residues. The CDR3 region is CSARVLDTQYF. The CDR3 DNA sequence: TGCAGTGCTAGAGTCCTAGATACGCAGTATTTT.

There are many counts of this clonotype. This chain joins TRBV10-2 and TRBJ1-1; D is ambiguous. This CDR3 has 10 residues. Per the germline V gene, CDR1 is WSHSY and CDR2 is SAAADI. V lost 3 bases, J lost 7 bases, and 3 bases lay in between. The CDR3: CASSDGEAFF. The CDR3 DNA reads TGCGCCAGCAGTGACGGTGAAGCTTTCTTT.

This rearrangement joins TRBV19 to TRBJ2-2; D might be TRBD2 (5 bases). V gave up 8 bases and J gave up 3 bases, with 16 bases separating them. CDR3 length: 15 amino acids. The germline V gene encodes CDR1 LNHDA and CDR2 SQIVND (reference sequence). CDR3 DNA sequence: TGTGCCAGTGCCGAACGGGGAAGATACACCGGGGAGCTGTTTTTT. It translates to CASAERGRYTGELFF.

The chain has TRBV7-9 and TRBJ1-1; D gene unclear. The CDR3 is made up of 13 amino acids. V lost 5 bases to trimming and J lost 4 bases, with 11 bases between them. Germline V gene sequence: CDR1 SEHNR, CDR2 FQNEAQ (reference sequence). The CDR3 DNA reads TGTGCCAGCAGCCTCACGGACCCCACTGAAGCTTTCTTT. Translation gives CASSLTDPTEAFF.